The 9 T cell receptor beta chains below were found in one sample sequenced in a study of T cells in Graves' hyperthyroidism and ophthalmopathy. The TCR beta CDR3 regions underwent amplification using RNA transcripts as the source. Initially, a first-round RT-PCR of the TCR CDR3 employed the HTBI primer set. TCRdb called the multiplex PCR reads again in MiXCR, with one record for every CDR3 protein. Of 400,000 to 450,000 distinct CDR3 sequences in the sample, approximately 14% are singletons; the top ten hold under 15%. Sequencing used blood. These receptor sequences come from a man aged 18 to 29 with Graves' ophthalmopathy.

This clonotype was counted between two and nine times. The J gene is TRBJ2-7, the V gene TRBV12-3 or TRBV12-4; 8 bases are a match to TRBD1. With V trimmed by 6 bases and J by 0 bases, 13 bases remained unmatched. CDR3 length: 17 residues. The CDR3 loop is CASSWTPTGDGSYEQYF. DNA for the CDR3: TGTGCCAGCAGCTGGACCCCGACAGGGGACGGCTCCTACGAGCAGTACTTC.

This clonotype was counted at least ten times. In DNA form, the CDR3 reads TGTGCCAGCCTGGACCGCTACAATGAGCAGTTCTTC. Protein sequence: CASLDRYNEQFF. The chain couples TRBV6-2 or TRBV6-3 to TRBJ2-1; unclear D gene. CDR3 length equals 12 residues. Germline CDR1 is MNHEY and CDR2 is SVGEGT. V lost 8 bases and J 3 bases, leaving 8 bases between the germline ends.

This clonotype was seen many times. This chain connects TRBV11-2 to TRBJ2-3, with 8 bases aligning to TRBD2. Germline trimming cut 8 bases from V and 8 bases from J; bases unmatched to any gene: 12. CDR1 and CDR2 (germline): SGHAT, FQNNGV. The CDR3 extends over 14 amino acids. The CDR3 bases are TGTGCCAGCGGCCCCACGGGGGGGTCTGGTACGCAGTATTTT. As protein: CASGPTGGSGTQYF.

This clonotype was counted many times. The chain combines TRBV15 with TRBJ2-1, with 9 bases aligning to TRBD1. The CDR3 has 14 residues. Per germline, CDR1 LNHNV and CDR2 YYDKDF (reference sequence). V was clipped by 5 bases and J by 6 bases; unmatched bases: 5. CDR3 nucleotides: TGTGCCACCAGCTCCCAGACAGGGGGCAATGAGCAGTTCTTC. Translated: CATSSQTGGNEQFF.

On this clonotype itself: Germline is not matched at one junction end, which may reflect a read error. This sequence joins TRBV6-9 and TRBJ2-1, with 9 nucleotides matching TRBD1. Germline-derived CDR1 and CDR2 are MNHGY and SVAAGI. This CDR3 comprises 15 residues. The CDR3 loop is CASSKGTGSYNEQFF. The CDR3, as DNA: TGCGCCAGCAGTAAGGGGACAGGGTCCTACAATGAGCAGTTCTTC.

As to this clonotype: This may be a read error: a much more frequent sequence differs by one nucleotide. The chain joins TRBV12-3 or TRBV12-4 to TRBJ2-5, with D perhaps matching TRBD2 (6 bases). Trimming removed 3 bases from V and 5 bases from J, with 16 bases in between. The CDR3 length is 15 residues. The DNA for the CDR3 is TGTGCCAGCAGTTTCGGGGAGCTAGGAGGGGAGACCCAGTACTTC. This codes for CASSFGELGGETQYF.

In its sample, this clonotype was seen a few times. The rearrangement joins TRBV20-1 to TRBJ1-2; D perhaps matches TRBD1 (5 bases). The CDR3 is 15 residues long. Germline V CDR1 and CDR2: DFQATT, SNEGSKA (reference sequence). Deletions cut 3 bases from V and 4 bases from J, with 18 bases between. In DNA form, the CDR3 reads TGCAGTGCTAGCGGCCCGACAGTAGCTAGCTATGGCTACACCTTC. Translation gives CSASGPTVASYGYTF.

The chain is built from TRBV4-2 and TRBJ2-6, with 9 nucleotides matching TRBD1. CDR1 is LGHNA, CDR2 YNFKEQ, per germline. This CDR3 is 13 amino acids long. With V trimmed by 8 bases and J by 7 bases, 3 bases remained unmatched. The CDR3 DNA reads TGTGCCAGCGGGACAGGGATAGCCAACGTCCTGACTTTC. Protein: CASGTGIANVLTF.

This clonotype was counted at least ten times. This sequence joins TRBV20-1 and TRBJ2-3; D could derive from TRBD1 or TRBD2 (7 bases each). This CDR3 has 12 residues. Trimming shortened V by 7 bases and J by 3 bases, and 11 bases separated the two germline ends. Germline V gives CDR1 DFQATT, CDR2 SNEGSKA (reference sequence). CDR3 in amino acids: CSVQGGTDTQYF. CDR3 nucleotide sequence: TGCAGTGTTCAGGGGGGGACAGATACGCAGTATTTT.